These 24 T cell receptor beta chains originate from one sample sequenced in a study of shared clonotypes between healthy human individuals. Sequenced by immunoSEQ multiplex PCR; TCRdb stores in-frame clones only, minus some. Counted here are about 1.4 million clones, around 95% occurring once; the ten biggest clones make up approximately 1%. Sequencing input: naive CD4+ T cells sorted from blood. Subset described: CD45RA+ positively selected. The receptors stem from a man aged 25-45 years in good health.

This chain connects TRBV7-2 to TRBJ1-2; D gene unclear. The CDR3 consists of 14 residues. The germline gives CDR1 SGHTA, CDR2 FQGNSA. Trimming stripped 5 bases from V and 8 bases from J, with 18 bases between. CDR3 residues: CASSPLTGSFGYTF. CDR3 in DNA: TGTGCCAGCAGCCCTCTCACGGGCTCGTTCGGCTACACCTTC.

The rearrangement joins TRBV7-2 to TRBJ2-1; 7 bases agree with TRBD2. J lost 6 bases, V lost 2 bases, and 10 bases had no gene match. Germline lookup yields CDR1 SGHTA and CDR2 FQGNSA. The length of the CDR3 is 16 residues. Here the CDR3 reads CASSLRRGVFGNEQFF. In nucleotides, the CDR3 is TGTGCCAGCAGCTTAAGACGGGGGGTTTTCGGCAATGAGCAGTTCTTC.

V is TRBV10-2 and J is TRBJ2-7, with 8 nucleotides matching TRBD2. The CDR3 is 13 amino acids. The V gene end was trimmed by 0 bases and the J gene end by 13 bases; junction bases not matched to a gene: 8. The germline V gene encodes CDR1 WSHSY and CDR2 SAAADI. The CDR3 region is CASSESPSGPPYF. The CDR3 region has the DNA TGCGCCAGCAGTGAGTCCCCTAGCGGGCCCCCTTACTTC.

This rearrangement joins TRBV7-8 to TRBJ2-5, with D possibly TRBD1 on 6 matching bases. CDR3 length: 12 amino acids. From germline, CDR1 is SGHVS and CDR2 FQNEAQ. The ends were cut back, 0 bases at V and 7 bases at J, with 6 bases in the middle. This CDR3 reads CASSLAGGTQYF. The CDR3 coding sequence is TGTGCCAGCAGCTTAGCAGGGGGGACCCAGTACTTC.

The CDR3 here is CSVVDGIYEQYF. In nucleotides, the CDR3 is TGCAGCGTTGTCGACGGGATCTACGAGCAGTACTTC. This chain connects TRBV29-1 to TRBJ2-7; a possible D gene is TRBD2 (5 bases). V lost 4 bases, J lost 3 bases, and 10 bases lay in between. From germline, CDR1 is SQVTM and CDR2 ANQGSEA. The CDR3 contains 12 residues.

The rearrangement joins TRBV10-3 to TRBJ1-2, with D possibly matching TRBD1 (5 bases). In germline, CDR1 is ENHRY, CDR2 SYGVKD. Trimming cost V 0 bases and J 8 bases, with 10 bases left between them. CDR3 length: 13 amino acids. The CDR3 here is CAISESRQLGYTF. As DNA, the CDR3 is TGTGCCATCAGTGAGTCGCGACAGCTCGGCTACACCTTC.

Comments on this clone: The same CDR3 is also encoded by other DNA sequences in this sample. The V call is TRBV25-1, the J call TRBJ2-1; D remains ambiguous. The V end lost 4 bases, the J end lost 7 bases, and 5 bases lay between the germline ends. The CDR3 spans 11 residues. Germline V gene data show CDR1 as MGHDK and CDR2 as SYGVNS. CDR3 region: CASSVLNEQFF. The CDR3 DNA sequence: TGTGCCAGCAGTGTGTTGAATGAGCAGTTCTTC.

This clone was detected once. V and J are TRBV18 and TRBJ2-3; D unresolved. Germline-derived CDR1 and CDR2 are KGHSH and LQKENI. The ends were cut back, 1 base at V and 0 bases at J, with 8 bases in the middle. This CDR3 spans 15 amino acids. In DNA, the CDR3 is TGTGCCAGCTCACCACGGTCGTTGAGCACAGATACGCAGTATTTT. Translation: CASSPRSLSTDTQYF.

The J gene is TRBJ2-1, the V gene TRBV28; TRBD2 is a possible D gene (6 bases). With 4 bases removed from V and 0 bases from J, the gap between germline ends came to 16 bases. CDR1 and CDR2 from the germline V gene are MDHEN and SYDVKM. The CDR3 extends over 17 amino acids. CDR3 sequence: CASSSPLAASSYNEQFF. The CDR3 bases are TGTGCCAGCAGTTCCCCTTTAGCGGCCAGCTCCTACAATGAGCAGTTCTTC.

About this clone: Additional DNA sequences in this sample encode the identical CDR3. The J gene is TRBJ1-2, the V gene TRBV29-1, with a tentative D call TRBD1 (6 bases). The CDR3 runs 12 residues. Trimming left V 4 bases short and J 5 bases short, with 11 bases between. Germline CDR1 SQVTM, CDR2 ANQGSEA. CDR3 protein: CSVVGGGYGYTF. CDR3 sequence (DNA): TGCAGCGTTGTAGGGGGGGGATATGGCTACACCTTC.

The chain couples TRBV5-1 to TRBJ1-2; D may be TRBD1 (5 bases). The CDR3 extends over 12 amino acids. CDR1 and CDR2 (germline): SGHRS, YFSETQ. V lost 4 bases to trimming and J lost 8 bases, with 12 bases between them. The CDR3 loop is CASSPGLRGYTF. As DNA, the CDR3 is TGCGCCAGCAGCCCAGGGTTACGCGGCTACACCTTC. Supplemented by reference TRBV5-1 and TRBJ1-2, the full variable domain reads KAGVTQTPRYLIKTRGQQVTLSCSPISGHRSVSWYQQTPGQGLQFLFEYFSETQRNKGNFPGRFSGRQFSNSRSEMNVSTLELGDSALYLCASSPGLRGYTFGSGTRLTVV.

Details on this clone: At one of its ends the junction is not consistent with the germline gene, which may arise from a read error. This chain uses TRBV5-1 with TRBJ2-2; a weak D match, TRBD2 (6 bases). From germline, CDR1 is SGHRS and CDR2 YFSETQ. The CDR3 covers 15 residues. The CDR3 nucleotides read TGCGCCAGCAGCCGCGGGACCTCTATTACCGAGGAGCTGTTTTTT. Translated: CASSRGTSITEELFF.

The chain has TRBV27 and TRBJ2-7; 9 bases fit TRBD2. CDR1 MNHEY and CDR2 SMNVEV come from the germline V gene (reference sequence). The CDR3 loop spans 14 amino acids. The trim removed 6 bases at V and 3 bases at J, leaving 6 bases unmatched. The CDR3 protein is CASRLSGRVYEQYF. CDR3 coding DNA: TGTGCCAGCAGGCTTAGCGGGAGAGTCTACGAGCAGTACTTC.

Concerning this clone itself: Different DNA sequences within this sample yield the same CDR3. V and J are TRBV9 and TRBJ1-1; no clear D. Germline CDR1 SGDLS, CDR2 YYNGEE. V was cut by 3 bases and J by 0 bases, with 6 bases left in between. CDR3 length: 13 residues. The CDR3: CASSGGLNTEAFF. Written as DNA, the CDR3 is TGTGCCAGCAGCGGTGGGTTGAACACTGAAGCTTTCTTT.

V is TRBV9 and J is TRBJ2-3, with 10 positions matching TRBD2. J was trimmed by 4 bases and V by 6 bases; bases with no gene match: 5. Germline CDR1 is SGDLS and CDR2 is YYNGEE. There are 14 residues in the CDR3. CDR3 sequence reads: CASTLAGVSDTQYF. The DNA of the CDR3 is TGTGCCAGCACCCTAGCGGGAGTGTCAGATACGCAGTATTTT.

This clone came up once. This rearrangement joins TRBV9 to TRBJ2-2; 11 positions match TRBD2. This CDR3 comprises 18 residues. Trimming removed 2 bases from V and 4 bases from J; junction bases left unmatched: 10. The V gene's germline CDR1 is SGDLS and CDR2 YYNGEE. The CDR3 sequence is CASSVALAGGPGTGELFF. Written as DNA, the CDR3 is TGTGCCAGCAGCGTGGCCCTAGCGGGAGGACCGGGCACCGGGGAGCTGTTTTTT. Looking up the rest from reference TRBV9 and TRBJ2-2 gives the full variable domain: DSGVTQTPKHLITATGQRVTLRCSPRSGDLSVYWYQQSLDQGLQFLIQYYNGEERAKGNILERFSAQQFPDLHSELNLSSLELGDSALYFCASSVALAGGPGTGELFFGEGSRLTVL.

This chain links TRBV19 with TRBJ2-7; 7 bases map to TRBD1. V lost 5 bases to trimming and J lost 2 bases; unmatched junction nucleotides: 9. This CDR3 spans 15 amino acids. Germline loops: CDR1 LNHDA, CDR2 SQIVND (reference sequence). The CDR3: CASSPRQGFPYEQYF. The CDR3 DNA follows: TGTGCCAGTAGTCCCCGACAGGGTTTCCCCTACGAGCAGTACTTC.

The chain combines TRBV2 with TRBJ2-1; 8 bases are a match to TRBD2. The V gene end was trimmed by 5 bases and the J gene end by 9 bases; junction bases not matched to a gene: 12. There are 15 residues in the CDR3. CDR1 and CDR2 (germline): SNHLY, FYNNEI. DNA of the CDR3: TGTGCCAGCAGTCGGGAGGGGGATGTCGGAGGTGAGCAGTTCTTC. Its protein is CASSREGDVGGEQFF.

The chain recombines TRBV30 with TRBJ2-2; 14 nucleotides match TRBD2. Germline trimming cut 0 bases from V and 7 bases from J; bases unmatched to any gene: 10. In germline, CDR1 is GTSNPN, CDR2 SVGIG (reference sequence). This CDR3 spans 18 amino acids. The CDR3 sequence is CAWSVLRLAGGSNGELFF. CDR3 DNA sequence: TGTGCCTGGAGTGTTTTACGACTAGCGGGAGGGTCGAACGGGGAGCTGTTTTTT.

Note on this clone: Other nucleotide sequences from this sample produce the same CDR3. The rearrangement uses TRBV5-1 and TRBJ2-3; 10 nucleotides line up with TRBD2. The CDR3 runs 14 residues. Germline V lookup: CDR1 SGHRS, CDR2 YFSETQ. V was clipped by 6 bases and J by 4 bases; unmatched bases: 5. The CDR3 DNA follows: TGCGCCAGCACATTAGCGGGAGGCTCAGATACGCAGTATTTT. Its protein is CASTLAGGSDTQYF.

The chain is built from TRBV19 and TRBJ2-1; maybe TRBD2 (6 bases). The ends were cut back, 2 bases at V and 6 bases at J, with 17 bases in the middle. The CDR3 loop spans 16 amino acids. Germline V CDR1 and CDR2: LNHDA, SQIVND (reference sequence). CDR3 region: CASSILSGLASNEQFF. In DNA, the CDR3 is TGTGCCAGTAGTATATTAAGCGGGCTAGCGTCCAATGAGCAGTTCTTC.

This clone is a singleton in its sample. The CDR3 here is CASSRDRDRGYEQYF. The DNA for the CDR3 is TGCGCCAGCAGTCGGGACCGGGACAGGGGATACGAGCAGTACTTC. The genes are TRBV23-1 and TRBJ2-7, with 10 bases fitting TRBD1. TRBV23-1 is treated as an ORF (open reading frame) with a function not yet certain. Losses at the gene ends were 4 bases for V and 4 bases for J; bases not matched to a gene: 7. The CDR3 runs 15 residues.

The chain uses TRBV6-6 and TRBJ2-5, with D tentatively TRBD1 (6 bases). The length of the CDR3 is 14 residues. The V gene's germline CDR1 is MNHNY and CDR2 SVGAGI (reference sequence). V dropped 6 bases and J dropped 4 bases, with 15 bases sitting between them. The DNA of the CDR3 is TGTGCCAGCAGGACCTCGGGACAAGCAGAGACCCAGTACTTC. This translates into CASRTSGQAETQYF.

The chain uses TRBV4-3 and TRBJ2-3; 10 nucleotides align to TRBD2. The CDR3 is 17 amino acids. Losses at the gene ends were 3 bases for V and 0 bases for J; bases not matched to a gene: 6. Per the germline V gene, CDR1 is LGHNA and CDR2 is YSLEER. The CDR3 DNA reads as TGCGCCAGCAGCCACAGACCGACTAGCGGGAGCACAGATACGCAGTATTTT. Residues: CASSHRPTSGSTDTQYF.